These 9 T cell receptor beta chains share one sample of origin, sequenced in a study of OX40 agonist ivuxolimab in advanced cancers. Method: immunoSEQ multiplex PCR; TCRdb's copy keeps in-frame clones and lacks some. The table has about 45,000 clones, 89% seen once. The sequenced sample was CD4+ or CD8+ T cells sorted from blood, obtained in a trial of the OX40 agonist ivuxolimab. The source is an adult with an advanced solid tumor such as melanoma, head and neck, liver or kidney cancer.

The chain recombines TRBV7-2 with TRBJ2-5, with D possibly matching TRBD1 (7 bases). The end of the DNA aligns better with TRBJ2-7, so the J call may be wrong. The CDR3 has 14 amino acids. Germline assignment: CDR1 SGHTA and CDR2 FQGNSA. DNA for the CDR3: TGTGCCAGCAGCCCAGGGGGGTACTCCTACGAGCAGTACTTC. Protein sequence: CASSPGGYSYEQYF.

The rearrangement joins TRBV7-1 to TRBJ2-1; TRBD2 matches 7 bases. TRBV7-1 falls under the ORF class, with uncertain function. The CDR3 is 13 amino acids. V lost 3 bases to trimming and J lost 4 bases; unmatched junction nucleotides: 0. Written as DNA, the CDR3 is TGTGCCAGCAGCTCGGGGGGGTACAATGAGCAGTTCTTC. Translating gives CASSSGGYNEQFF.

Only one count was recorded for this clone. V is TRBV9 and J is TRBJ2-3; 12 positions match TRBD1. The V gene end was trimmed by 7 bases and the J gene end by 2 bases; junction bases not matched to a gene: 8. From germline, CDR1 is SGDLS and CDR2 YYNGEE. The CDR3 has 16 residues. The CDR3 nucleotides are TGTGCCAGCCGGGGGACAGGGGGCGGTTTCACAGATACGCAGTATTTT. Its protein product is CASRGTGGGFTDTQYF. Filled out from reference TRBV9 and TRBJ2-3, the complete variable domain reads DSGVTQTPKHLITATGQRVTLRCSPRSGDLSVYWYQQSLDQGLQFLIQYYNGEERAKGNILERFSAQQFPDLHSELNLSSLELGDSALYFCASRGTGGGFTDTQYFGPGTRLTVL.

The rearrangement joins TRBV2 to TRBJ2-5, with 7 bases lining up with TRBD2. The CDR3 totals 14 residues. The V gene end was trimmed by 0 bases and the J gene end by 2 bases; junction bases not matched to a gene: 0. CDR1 and CDR2 from the germline V gene are SNHLY and FYNNEI. For the CDR3, the DNA is TGTGCCAGCAGTGAAGCGGGGGGGCAAGAGACCCAGTACTTC. This codes for CASSEAGGQETQYF.

V is TRBV6-4 and J is TRBJ2-2; D remains unclear. V shed 11 bases and J shed 5 bases, with 21 bases lying between them. The CDR3 length is 15 residues. Per the germline V gene, CDR1 is MRHNA and CDR2 is SNTAGT. For the CDR3, the DNA is TGTGCCCCCAAGATCAAATCCTCCAGAACCGGGGAGCTGTTTTTT. This codes for CAPKIKSSRTGELFF.

The chain joins TRBV6-1 to TRBJ2-1, with 10 nucleotides matching TRBD1. This CDR3 region has 18 residues. Germline CDR1 is MNHNS and CDR2 is SASEGT. The V segment lost 1 base and the J segment 2 bases; nucleotides outside the gene matches: 8. CDR3 in DNA: TGTGCCAGCAGTGAAGATATGGGACAGGGGTTTGCCTACAATGAGCAGTTCTTC. Its protein product is CASSEDMGQGFAYNEQFF.

CDR3 amino acids: CASSLTSEQYF. DNA of the CDR3: TGTGCCAGCAGCCTGACTAGCGAGCAGTACTTC. The chain has TRBV5-6 and TRBJ2-7, with D possibly being TRBD2 (6 bases). This CDR3 region has 11 residues. Germline V gene lookup returns CDR1 SGHDT and CDR2 YYEEEE. The ends were cut back, 4 bases at V and 6 bases at J, with 8 bases in the middle.

This clone appeared a single time. V usage is TRBV21-1 and J usage is TRBJ1-2; TRBD1 is the table's D call and was not checked against the DNA. TRBV21-1 is tagged as a pseudogene. The CDR3 covers 18 residues. Here the CDR3 DNA reads TGTGCCAGCAGCGCCCCGTCGGACAGCCTCATTTCTAACTATGGCTACACCTTC. It translates to CASSAPSDSLISNYGYTF.

In nucleotides, the CDR3 is TGTGCCAGCAGCTTCACAGGTGACATGAACACTGAAGCTTTCTTT. It is translated as CASSFTGDMNTEAFF. This chain connects TRBV5-5 to TRBJ1-1; the D gene is possibly TRBD1 (5 bases). Trimming removed 2 bases from V and 0 bases from J, with 11 bases in between. Germline lookup yields CDR1 SGHKS and CDR2 YYEKEE (reference sequence). CDR3 length: 15 amino acids.